This T cell receptor beta chain was observed in a study of PD-1 blockade in mismatch repair-deficient tumors. This clone has a handful of counts. The antigen is undetermined. This table comes from immunoSEQ multiplex PCR, and its TCRdb copy is limited to in-frame clones, with some not included. The table lists approximately 15,000 clones, 86% of them singletons. Time point: roughly ten-day in vitro stimulation with candidate neoantigen peptide 6. The TCR-sequenced patients were a few responders to pembrolizumab. Cells were stimulated roughly eleven days with each of more than 5 ELISpot-reactive neoantigens. V lost 4 bases and J 6 bases, leaving 9 bases between the germline ends. The germline V gene has CDR1 SGHNT and CDR2 YENEEA. The CDR3 is 13 amino acids. Study-wide points: All three positive peptides came from frameshift mutations, yielding around 150 blood TCRs.

The receptor comes from an adult with mismatch repair-deficient cancer. Sequencing used cells cultured in vitro, obtained from a patient treated with pembrolizumab. The chain links TRBV11-3 to TRBJ2-2; D could derive from TRBD1 or TRBD2 (5 bases each). CDR3 residues: CASSSGRAGELFF. The CDR3 nucleotides are TGTGCCAGCAGCTCGGGGCGGGCCGGGGAGCTGTTTTTT.